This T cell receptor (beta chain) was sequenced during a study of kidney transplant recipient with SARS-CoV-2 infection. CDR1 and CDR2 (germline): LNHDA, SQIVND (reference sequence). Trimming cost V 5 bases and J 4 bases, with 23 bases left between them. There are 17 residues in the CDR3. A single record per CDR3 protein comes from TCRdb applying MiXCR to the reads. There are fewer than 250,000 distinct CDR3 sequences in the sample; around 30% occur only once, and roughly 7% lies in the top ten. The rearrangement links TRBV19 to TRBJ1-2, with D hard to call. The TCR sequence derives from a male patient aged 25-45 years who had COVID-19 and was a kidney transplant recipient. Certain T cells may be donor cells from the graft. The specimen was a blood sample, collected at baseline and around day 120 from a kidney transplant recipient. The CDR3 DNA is TGTGCCAGTAGTTGGTTTGTGACAAATCGAAAGACCTATGGCTACACCTTC. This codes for CASSWFVTNRKTYGYTF.